This TCR beta chain was documented in a study of T cells expressing NK-cell markers (dated by TCRdb to the early 2020s). In the study overall: Three sorted T-cell subsets (CD3+CD56+NKG2C+, CD3+CD56+NKG2C- and CD3+CD56-NKG2C+) from fewer than 10 donors had their TCR beta-chain repertoires profiled. Among the eight sequenced donors, only one was HCMV-seronegative, while the other seven were HCMV-seropositive. All eight donors whose samples were sequenced were randomly selected healthy volunteers, three of them men and five women. The libraries were sequenced on Illumina HiSeq 2000/2500, MiSeq or NextSeq, producing 2 x 150 bp reads. The paper as a whole reports these results and caveats: In six or seven donors, the dominant CD3+CD56+NKG2C+ clonotypes ranked among the top 10 CD8+ clonotypes, making up roughly 1.0-8% of CD8+ T cells. Those dominant clonotypes were again the most abundant among CD3+CD56-NKG2C+ cells in a few donors, at about 25-60.1%. Whether the expanded NKG2C-expressing T cell clones were specific for HCMV antigens was left unclear.

To note about this clonotype: Its cognate antigen has yet to be identified.

The germline V gene provides CDR1 SGHTA and CDR2 FQGNSA. The CDR3 numbers 11 residues from cysteine through phenylalanine. The entry carries no DNA sequence. A commercial ELISA kit detecting HCMV-specific IgG in serum was used to determine HCMV serostatus. Ficoll density gradient centrifugation was used to isolate peripheral blood mononuclear cells from blood. The sequencer listed for this sample is Illumina HiSeq 2000. 5'RACE template switching, by which a universal primer site and unique molecular identifiers were added, was used to make TCR beta cDNA libraries. Priming for cDNA synthesis came from the TCR beta constant segment, and two successive PCR amplification steps followed. As for the original processing: MIGEC handled demultiplexing of the reads and grouping by UMI, while MiTCR was used to assemble and quantify clonotypes. To exclude erroneous sequences, any TCR cDNA sequence not supported by at least two reads was discarded. Downstream repertoire analysis used the tcR package, and clonotypes were matched across fractions by CDR3 nucleotide sequence plus V segment. VDJmatch was used to annotate antigen specificity against VDJdb, with one amino acid substitution in CDR3 allowed. Following TCRdb reprocessing, every CDR3 protein sequence forms one entry, and DNA is not provided. The V and J calls here are based on TCRdb, not the publication. This sample's listing comprises roughly 160,000 distinct CDR3 sequences. The ten largest make up approximately 17% of the sample.

The source is a woman between 18 and 70 years old in good health. The receptor chain draws on TRBV7-2 and TRBJ2-1; TCRdb calls TRBD2, which cannot be checked without DNA. Source material: blood T cells: a sorted CD56 or NKG2C T cell subset, CD4+ or CD8+ T cells, or bulk PBMC T cells (not recorded which). CDR3 reads: CASSLGTSSFF.